This is a list of T cell receptor beta chains from one sample in a study of cytomegalovirus exposure and HLA in healthy donors. Assay used: immunoSEQ multiplex PCR; TCRdb lists only in-frame clones, some missing. Its clone listing holds 100,000 to 150,000 clones. Sequencing used PBMCs. The receptors were gathered from a man aged 40-50 years in good health and CMV-seronegative. CDR3s include the opening cysteine and the closing phenylalanine or tryptophan.

V	J	CDR3
TRBV7-9	TRBJ1-2	CASSLGQGSYTF
TRBV5-4	TRBJ1-2	CASSVEQRGYTF
TRBV27	TRBJ2-3	CASSSPQGGSAADTQYF
TRBV7-3	TRBJ2-3	CASSLQGPSTDTQYF
TRBV5-1	TRBJ2-2	CASSYETSGRAIPTGELFF
TRBV11-1	TRBJ2-1	CASSARVGSYNEQFF
TRBV5-4	TRBJ2-2	CASSPRSGRVGTGELFF
TRBV6-5	TRBJ1-2	CASSMDRGLGYTF
TRBV27	TRBJ1-4	CASSLFAGEKLFF
TRBV11-3	TRBJ1-1	CASSWSGVNTEAFF
TRBV5-1	TRBJ2-1	CASSSGVAGGAYNEQFF
TRBV14	TRBJ2-7	CASSLGTSGRPTYEQYF
TRBV28	TRBJ1-5	CAGGQGQQGNQPQHF
TRBV11-3	TRBJ2-1	CASSLDQARSSYNEQFF
TRBV28	TRBJ1-2	CASSIDRTGYTF
TRBV7-6	TRBJ2-1	CASSSTSGRNEQFF
TRBV15	TRBJ1-2	CATSRDITTGPGYTF
TRBV10-3	TRBJ2-3	CAISDQFTVGGSDTQYF
TRBV18	TRBJ1-4	CASSPNGTGLQKLFF
TRBV4-1	TRBJ1-2	CASSQGTGVRGSTF
TRBV5-6	TRBJ2-1	CASSFYRGNEQFF
TRBV2	TRBJ2-3	CASSANSGITDTQYF
TRBV15	TRBJ2-7	CATSREGVGYEQYF
TRBV5-1	TRBJ2-7	CASSWAGTGAYEQYF
TRBV18	TRBJ1-1	CASSAFREAFF
TRBV4-2	TRBJ1-1	CASSQGEATAGRGTEAFF
TRBV19	TRBJ2-1	CASSSPGDYNEQFF
TRBV4-1	TRBJ2-1	CASSPGTSGGSSYNEQFF
TRBV7-9	TRBJ2-7	CASRRASGASYEQYF
TRBV5-6	TRBJ2-5	CASSLGEAAQYF
TRBV27	TRBJ1-2	CASSFWQGYGYTF
TRBV9	TRBJ2-7	CASSVEGVGEQYF
TRBV21-1	TRBJ2-7	CASSKALGAGGGNYEQYF
TRBV30	TRBJ2-2	CAWSAGLAGGTGELFF
TRBV5-1	TRBJ2-2	CASSWGLAGTGELFF
TRBV6-1	TRBJ1-1	CASTRLVRNTEAFF
TRBV5-8	TRBJ1-3	CASSFVQGTGNTIYF
TRBV5-1	TRBJ2-1	CASSLANFPNNEQFF
TRBV30	TRBJ2-1	CAWKVVRGSSYNEQFF
TRBV7-9	TRBJ2-1	CASTGTSASSYNEQFF
TRBV7-9	TRBJ2-5	CASSQFSGREETQYF
TRBV5-4	TRBJ1-1	CASSRGGGEGYTEAFF
TRBV5-1	TRBJ2-5	CASSLVLAGAETQYF
TRBV11-1	TRBJ2-2	CASSLVLAGTGELFF
TRBV19	TRBJ2-7	CASSRDRGAYEQYF
TRBV5-1	TRBJ2-3	CASSLPSGGPDTQYF
TRBV5-1	TRBJ1-4	CASSRDSVEKLFF
TRBV11-3	TRBJ2-3	CASSSYRDVTQYF